These 4 T cell receptor beta chains were sequenced from one sample in a study of cytomegalovirus exposure and HLA in healthy donors. A multiplex PCR was run with 60 Vbeta primers and 13 Jbeta primers. Here immunoSEQ multiplex PCR was the method, and the copy in TCRdb shows in-frame clones only, minus some. Of 120,000 or so clones detected, about 80% appear once; the ten largest clones hold more than 7%. The sequencing input was PBMCs. The receptors here all came from a woman aged 45 to 65 in good health and CMV-seropositive.

The chain carries TRBV2 and TRBJ1-1, with 9 bases identical to TRBD1. V trimming: 3 bases; J trimming: 0 bases; junction bases outside the gene matches: 2. Looked up from germline, CDR1 is SNHLY and CDR2 is FYNNEI. CDR3 length: 15 residues. The CDR3 region has the DNA TGTGCCAGCAGTGAGGGGACAGGGCTGAACACTGAAGCTTTCTTT. Its translation: CASSEGTGLNTEAFF.

This clone was detected a few times. The chain recombines TRBV6-1 with TRBJ1-5; TRBD1 might be the D (5 bases). The CDR3 is 17 residues long. V was shortened by 3 bases and J by 0 bases, with 15 bases between the two germline ends. Germline values: CDR1 MNHNS, CDR2 SASEGT. The CDR3: CASSDGTPGLSNQPQHF. In nucleotides, the CDR3 is TGTGCCAGCAGTGACGGTACCCCAGGGCTTAGCAATCAGCCCCAGCATTTT.

V usage is TRBV9 and J usage is TRBJ2-1, with 13 bases identical to TRBD2. J was trimmed by 5 bases and V by 3 bases; bases with no gene match: 14. The CDR3 covers 19 residues. The germline CDR1 and CDR2 sequences are SGDLS and YYNGEE. This chain's CDR3 is CASSARLAGGLGANNEQFF. As DNA, the CDR3 is TGTGCCAGCAGCGCACGACTAGCGGGGGGCCTAGGGGCGAACAATGAGCAGTTCTTC.

This clone was recorded once. The V call is TRBV11-3, the J call TRBJ2-2, with 7 nucleotides matching TRBD1. Germline V gene data show CDR1 as SGHNT and CDR2 as YENEEA. This CDR3 comprises 15 residues. Unmatched junction bases numbered 7, after V lost 5 bases and J lost 4 bases. The CDR3 spells CASSTGARGTGELFF. CDR3 bases: TGTGCCAGCAGCACAGGGGCACGGGGCACCGGGGAGCTGTTTTTT.